These 27 T cell receptor beta chains were sequenced from one sample in a study of blood T cell repertoires in COVID-19. This table comes from immunoSEQ multiplex PCR, and its TCRdb copy is limited to in-frame clones, with some not included. The sample records roughly 330,000 clones, roughly 86% being singletons. The sequenced sample consisted of PBMCs or T cells enriched from blood (not recorded which). The receptors here all came from a woman aged 30 to 39 who had recovered from COVID-19.

The chain couples TRBV2 to TRBJ2-7; D perhaps matches TRBD1 (6 bases). V lost 7 bases and J 9 bases, leaving 16 bases between the germline ends. The CDR3 is made up of 12 amino acids. Germline lookup yields CDR1 SNHLY and CDR2 FYNNEI. The CDR3 sequence is CASTSDSARQYF. CDR3 sequence (DNA): TGTGCCAGCACCTCGGACAGTGCTCGGCAGTACTTC.

The chain couples TRBV5-5 to TRBJ2-7; D remains unclear. CDR1 and CDR2 (germline): SGHKS, YYEKEE (reference sequence). The CDR3 has 14 amino acids. Trimming shortened V by 0 bases and J by 4 bases, and 11 bases separated the two germline ends. For the CDR3, the DNA is TGTGCCAGCAGCTTGGCTATAGTCCCTTACGAGCAGTACTTC. Protein: CASSLAIVPYEQYF.

J is TRBJ1-4 and V is TRBV18; D gene uncertain. Trimming left V 6 bases short and J 6 bases short, with 11 bases between. Germline CDR1 reads KGHSH; CDR2 reads LQKENI. This CDR3 has 13 amino acids. CDR3 loop: CASSSGLDEKLFF. The CDR3 DNA is TGTGCCAGCTCCTCCGGGTTGGATGAAAAACTGTTTTTT.

This clone came up a few times. The rearrangement joins TRBV28 to TRBJ1-4; 8 nucleotides align to TRBD1. Looked up from germline, CDR1 is MDHEN and CDR2 is SYDVKM. J lost 5 bases, V lost 9 bases, and 11 bases had no gene match. The CDR3 contains 15 residues. This CDR3 reads CASSRGGQENEKLFF. CDR3 nucleotides: TGTGCCAGTTCCAGGGGGGGACAGGAAAATGAAAAACTGTTTTTT.

This sequence joins TRBV7-2 and TRBJ1-1; D call uncertain. The CDR3 length is 15 residues. Deletions cut 5 bases from V and 6 bases from J, with 19 bases between. CDR1 and CDR2 (germline): SGHTA, FQGNSA. CDR3 sequence reads: CASSPPTPSVAEAFF. CDR3 nucleotides: TGTGCCAGCAGCCCGCCGACTCCCAGCGTCGCTGAAGCTTTCTTT.

The chain carries TRBV6-1 and TRBJ2-5; 13 nucleotides match TRBD2. The germline V gene has CDR1 MNHNS and CDR2 SASEGT. J lost 7 bases, V lost 3 bases, and 8 bases had no gene match. This CDR3 spans 16 amino acids. CDR3 in amino acids: CASSDGLAGVVGTQYF. In DNA, the CDR3 is TGTGCCAGCAGTGATGGACTAGCGGGGGTCGTTGGGACCCAGTACTTC.

The chain uses TRBV7-6 and TRBJ2-1; D is possibly TRBD2 (6 bases). The germline V gene has CDR1 SGHVS and CDR2 FNYEAQ. The V and J ends lost 2 bases and 12 bases respectively, with 23 bases between them. The CDR3 extends over 16 amino acids. The CDR3 DNA follows: TGTGCCAGCAGCTTAACCGGGACTGAGCCTAGGGGTGGGCAGTTCTTC. Translating it yields CASSLTGTEPRGGQFF. The whole variable domain, filled in from reference TRBV7-6 and TRBJ2-1, reads GAGVSQSPRYKVTKRGQDVALRCDPISGHVSLYWYRQALGQGPEFLTYFNYEAQQDKSGLPNDRFSAERPEGSISTLTIQRTEQRDSAMYRCASSLTGTEPRGGQFFGPGTRLTVL.

The table lists this clone with a few counts. V usage is TRBV28 and J usage is TRBJ1-1; D perhaps matches TRBD1 (5 bases). The germline gives CDR1 MDHEN, CDR2 SYDVKM. CDR3 length: 19 amino acids. Trimming removed 1 base at V and 0 bases at J, with 21 bases between. CDR3 sequence reads: CASSLSRVGAPALNTEAFF. CDR3 DNA: TGTGCCAGCAGTTTATCTCGCGTAGGGGCCCCCGCTTTGAACACTGAAGCTTTCTTT.

This clone was seen just once. The gene calls are TRBV28 and TRBJ1-5; 10 positions agree with TRBD1. Trimming cost V 3 bases and J 6 bases; bases outside gene matches: 8. CDR1 MDHEN and CDR2 SYDVKM come from the germline V gene. The CDR3 loop spans 16 amino acids. The CDR3 spells CASSFGDRGLGQPQHF. The CDR3 bases are TGTGCCAGCAGTTTTGGAGACAGGGGGCTCGGTCAGCCCCAGCATTTT.

The chain combines TRBV11-2 with TRBJ2-1; 10 bases are a match to TRBD2. J gave up 2 bases and V 1 base, and 2 bases lay outside the gene matches. The CDR3 runs 16 residues. Germline V gene sequence: CDR1 SGHAT, CDR2 FQNNGV. DNA for the CDR3: TGTGCCAGCAGCTTAGTTACTAGCGGGGCCTACAATGAGCAGTTCTTC. Translating gives CASSLVTSGAYNEQFF.

This rearrangement joins TRBV12-3 or TRBV12-4 to TRBJ2-7, with no clear D. The CDR3 contains 13 residues. V was cut by 0 bases and J by 4 bases, with 7 bases left in between. This CDR3 reads CASSLAFQYEQYF. Written as DNA, the CDR3 is TGTGCCAGCAGTTTAGCTTTCCAGTACGAGCAGTACTTC.

The count of this clone is one. This rearrangement joins TRBV9 to TRBJ1-6, with 8 bases matching TRBD1. V shed 3 bases, J shed 9 bases, and the junction held 2 bases outside the gene matches. The CDR3 is made up of 13 amino acids. Germline values: CDR1 SGDLS, CDR2 YYNGEE. The CDR3 loop is CASSGDRGSPLHF. In nucleotides, the CDR3 is TGTGCCAGCAGCGGAGACAGGGGTTCACCCCTCCACTTT. Using reference TRBV9 and TRBJ1-6 for the parts outside the CDR3, the full variable domain is DSGVTQTPKHLITATGQRVTLRCSPRSGDLSVYWYQQSLDQGLQFLIQYYNGEERAKGNILERFSAQQFPDLHSELNLSSLELGDSALYFCASSGDRGSPLHFGNGTRLTVT.

This chain links TRBV3-1 (or the pseudogene TRBV3-2) with TRBJ1-3; 7 positions agree with TRBD1. The CDR3 has 15 amino acids. Trimming cost V 5 bases and J 0 bases; bases outside gene matches: 4. CDR1 and CDR2 from the germline V gene are LGHDT and YNNKEL (reference sequence). The CDR3 loop is CASSWTGLSGNTIYF. The CDR3 DNA follows: TGTGCCAGCAGCTGGACAGGTCTCTCTGGAAACACCATATATTTT.

The V gene is TRBV3-1 (or the pseudogene TRBV3-2), the J gene TRBJ2-5; the match to TRBD2 covers 11 bases. The V gene's germline CDR1 is LGHDT and CDR2 YNNKEL (reference sequence). With 4 bases clipped from V and 5 bases from J, the junction kept 6 bases outside the gene matches. The CDR3 is 15 residues long. CDR3 coding DNA: TGTGCCAGCAGCCCCACACTAGCGGGGGACGAGACCCAGTACTTC. Its translation is CASSPTLAGDETQYF.

The chain carries TRBV6-5 and TRBJ2-5, with D possibly matching TRBD1 (6 bases). V shed 6 bases and J shed 1 base, with 12 bases lying between them. The CDR3 contains 14 residues. CDR1 and CDR2 (germline): MNHEY, SVGAGI. CDR3 DNA: TGTGCCAGCAGACCCGGACAGAGCCAAGAGACCCAGTACTTC. Protein product: CASRPGQSQETQYF.

The chain has TRBV5-8 and TRBJ2-2; 8 positions agree with TRBD1. The CDR3 contains 15 residues. The trim removed 4 bases at V and 2 bases at J, leaving 4 bases unmatched. The germline V gene encodes CDR1 SGHTS and CDR2 YDEGEE. CDR3 protein: CASSAGTGNTGELFF. The CDR3 coding sequence is TGTGCCAGCAGCGCAGGGACAGGCAACACCGGGGAGCTGTTTTTT.

The gene calls are TRBV19 and TRBJ1-1; 9 nucleotides align to TRBD1. The germline CDR1 and CDR2 sequences are LNHDA and SQIVND (reference sequence). This CDR3 contains 13 residues. With 9 bases clipped from V and 3 bases from J, the junction kept 5 bases outside the gene matches. In nucleotides, the CDR3 is TGTGCCAGCAGAGGACAGGGGTACACTGAAGCTTTCTTT. Translating it yields CASRGQGYTEAFF.

The chain has TRBV19 and TRBJ2-7; tentatively, D is TRBD1 (6 bases). CDR1 and CDR2 from the germline V gene are LNHDA and SQIVND (reference sequence). The ends were cut back, 1 base at V and 2 bases at J, with 12 bases in the middle. This CDR3 contains 15 residues. CDR3 in amino acids: CASSIVRDMAYEQYF. Here the CDR3 DNA reads TGTGCCAGTAGTATAGTACGGGACATGGCCTACGAGCAGTACTTC.

V usage is TRBV4-1 and J usage is TRBJ1-4, with D possibly being TRBD1 (5 bases). Per germline, CDR1 MGHRA and CDR2 YSYEKL. The CDR3 spans 14 residues. V lost 1 base, J lost 8 bases, and 11 bases lay in between. The CDR3 sequence is CASSQGGDREKLFF. The CDR3 nucleotides are TGCGCCAGCAGCCAAGGGGGCGACCGAGAAAAACTGTTTTTT.

This clone was counted once. The chain is built from TRBV7-2 and TRBJ2-1, with 10 bases fitting TRBD2. V lost 8 bases and J lost 6; bases outside the gene matches: 7. The CDR3 runs to 14 residues. Germline V gene sequence: CDR1 SGHTA, CDR2 FQGNSA. The CDR3 nucleotides are TGTGCCAGCCAAAGGACTAGCGGATCCAATGAGCAGTTCTTC. This translates into CASQRTSGSNEQFF.

This clone occurred once. This chain's CDR3 is CAWSVSRQGSQPQHF. Here the CDR3 DNA reads TGTGCCTGGAGTGTAAGCCGACAGGGTAGTCAGCCCCAGCATTTT. This chain joins TRBV30 and TRBJ1-5; the match to TRBD1 covers 7 bases. With 0 bases clipped from V and 6 bases from J, the junction kept 8 bases outside the gene matches. The CDR3 runs to 15 residues. In germline, CDR1 is GTSNPN, CDR2 SVGIG (reference sequence). Supplemented by reference TRBV30 and TRBJ1-5, the full variable domain reads SQTIHQWPATLVQPVGSPLSLECTVEGTSNPNLYWYRQAAGRGLQLLFYSVGIGQISSEVPQNLSASRPQDRQFILSSKKLLLSDSGFYLCAWSVSRQGSQPQHFGDGTRLSIL.

The gene calls are TRBV2 and TRBJ2-3, with D hard to call. Germline V CDR1 and CDR2: SNHLY, FYNNEI. The CDR3 is made up of 13 amino acids. Trimming took 3 bases from V and 6 from J, leaving 10 bases between them. CDR3 loop: CASSDRLEDTQYF. The CDR3 DNA reads as TGTGCCAGCAGTGACAGGTTAGAGGATACGCAGTATTTT. Complete variable domain (other parts from reference TRBV2 and TRBJ2-3): EPEVTQTPSHQVTQMGQEVILRCVPISNHLYFYWYRQILGQKVEFLVSFYNNEISEKSEIFDDQFSVERPDGSNFTLKIRSTKLEDSAMYFCASSDRLEDTQYFGPGTRLTVL.

V usage is TRBV5-6 and J usage is TRBJ1-1; 7 bases are shared with TRBD1. CDR3 length equals 16 residues. Germline loops: CDR1 SGHDT, CDR2 YYEEEE. V was clipped by 3 bases and J by 5 bases; unmatched bases: 13. The CDR3 protein is CASSSRRVLRGTEAFF. The CDR3 nucleotides are TGTGCCAGCAGCTCGCGTAGGGTCCTCAGGGGGACTGAAGCTTTCTTT.

This sequence joins TRBV12-3 or TRBV12-4 and TRBJ1-2; TRBD1 matches 8 bases. The CDR3 runs 13 residues. V gave up 6 bases and J gave up 7 bases; unmatched junction bases: 7. CDR3 nucleotide sequence: TGTGCCAGCAGCCCCGGGACAGGCGGTGGCTACACCTTC. This gives the protein CASSPGTGGGYTF.

V is TRBV2 and J is TRBJ1-2; 7 bases fit TRBD1. The junction had 5 bases not matched to a gene; V was cut back by 8 bases and J by 2 bases. From germline, CDR1 is SNHLY and CDR2 FYNNEI. The CDR3 consists of 13 residues. CDR3 DNA sequence: TGTGCCAGCGGGACCAGGGGGAACTATGGCTACACCTTC. Its translation: CASGTRGNYGYTF.

This chain joins TRBV18 and TRBJ1-1; D might be TRBD1 (5 bases). CDR3 length: 14 residues. Per germline, CDR1 KGHSH and CDR2 LQKENI. V was pared by 3 bases and J by 4 bases, with 12 bases between. Here the CDR3 DNA reads TGTGCCAGCTCACCCCTTGGCGGGGCCACTGAAGCTTTCTTT. This codes for CASSPLGGATEAFF.

CDR3 DNA: TGTGCCAGCAGCTTGCTAGGGGCTGGGGCCAACGTCCTGACTTTC. Residues: CASSLLGAGANVLTF. The chain links TRBV5-6 to TRBJ2-6; possibly TRBD1 for D (5 bases). Trimming removed 1 base at V and 2 bases at J, with 7 bases between. Germline lookup yields CDR1 SGHDT and CDR2 YYEEEE. The CDR3 is made up of 15 amino acids.